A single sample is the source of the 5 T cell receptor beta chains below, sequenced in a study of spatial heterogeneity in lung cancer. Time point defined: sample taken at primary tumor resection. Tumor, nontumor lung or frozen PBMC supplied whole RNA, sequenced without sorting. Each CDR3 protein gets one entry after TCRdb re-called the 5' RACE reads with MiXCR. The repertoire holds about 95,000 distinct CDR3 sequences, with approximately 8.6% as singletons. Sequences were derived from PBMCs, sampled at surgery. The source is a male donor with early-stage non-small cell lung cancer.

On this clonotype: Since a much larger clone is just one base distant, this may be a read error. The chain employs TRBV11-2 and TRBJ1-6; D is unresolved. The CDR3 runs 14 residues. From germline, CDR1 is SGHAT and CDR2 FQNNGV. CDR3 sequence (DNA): TGTGCCCGCAGCTTAGGAAGAACCAATTCACCCCTCCACTTT. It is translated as CARSLGRTNSPLHF.

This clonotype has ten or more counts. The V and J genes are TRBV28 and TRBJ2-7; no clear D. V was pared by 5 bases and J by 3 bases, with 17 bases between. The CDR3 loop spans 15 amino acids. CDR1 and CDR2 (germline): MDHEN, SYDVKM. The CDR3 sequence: CASSGPGRQSYEQYF. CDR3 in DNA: TGTGCCAGCAGTGGTCCGGGCCGCCAGAGCTACGAGCAGTACTTC.

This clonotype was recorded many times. The CDR3 sequence: CSAKGRSSASYEQYF. CDR3 nucleotide sequence: TGCAGTGCTAAGGGTCGTTCGAGTGCCTCCTACGAGCAGTACTTC. The genes are TRBV20-1 and TRBJ2-7, with D uncertain. Germline assignment: CDR1 DFQATT and CDR2 SNEGSKA (reference sequence). The V end lost 4 bases, the J end lost 0 bases, and 16 bases lay between the germline ends. The CDR3 length is 15 residues.

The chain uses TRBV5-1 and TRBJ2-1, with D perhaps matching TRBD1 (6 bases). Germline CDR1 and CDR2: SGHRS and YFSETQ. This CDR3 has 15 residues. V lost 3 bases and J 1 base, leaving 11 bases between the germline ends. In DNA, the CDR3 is TGCGCCAGCAGCTATAGGGGGAGTTCCTACAATGAGCAGTTCTTC. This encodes CASSYRGSSYNEQFF.

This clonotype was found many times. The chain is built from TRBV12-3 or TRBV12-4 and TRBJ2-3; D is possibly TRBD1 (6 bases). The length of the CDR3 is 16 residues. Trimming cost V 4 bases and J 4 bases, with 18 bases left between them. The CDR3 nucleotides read TGTGCCAGCAGTTCACGTGGGGGCCCGAGGGCAGATACGCAGTATTTT. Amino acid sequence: CASSSRGGPRADTQYF.